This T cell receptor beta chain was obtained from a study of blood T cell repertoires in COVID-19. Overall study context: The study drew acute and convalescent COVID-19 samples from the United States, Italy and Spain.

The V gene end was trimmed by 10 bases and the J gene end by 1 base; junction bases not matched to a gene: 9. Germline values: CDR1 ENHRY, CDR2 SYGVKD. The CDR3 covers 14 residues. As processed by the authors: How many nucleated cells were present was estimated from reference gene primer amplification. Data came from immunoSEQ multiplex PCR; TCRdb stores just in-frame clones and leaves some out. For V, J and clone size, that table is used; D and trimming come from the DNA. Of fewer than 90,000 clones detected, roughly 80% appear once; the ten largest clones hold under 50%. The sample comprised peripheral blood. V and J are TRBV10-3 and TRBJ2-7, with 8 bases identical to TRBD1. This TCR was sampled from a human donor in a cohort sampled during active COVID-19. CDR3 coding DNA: TGTGCCACCGGCCGGACAGGGAATTCCTACGAGCAGTACTTC. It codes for CATGRTGNSYEQYF.